The 29 T cell receptor beta chains reported below all come from one sample, sequenced in a study of OX40 agonist ivuxolimab in advanced cancers. TCRdb's table, derived via immunoSEQ multiplex PCR, lists solely in-frame clones and lacks some. The sample records 30,000 to 45,000 clones, 65% to 85% being singletons. The source material was CD4+ or CD8+ T cells sorted from blood, sampled in a trial of the OX40 agonist ivuxolimab. The source of these receptors is an adult with an advanced solid tumor such as melanoma, head and neck, liver or kidney cancer.

This clone was counted only a few times. This chain connects TRBV5-1 to TRBJ2-1; D remains ambiguous. Germline loops: CDR1 SGHRS, CDR2 YFSETQ. Between the trimmed V and J ends, which lost 0 bases and 2 bases, there was a span of 6 bases. The CDR3 spans 14 residues. In DNA, the CDR3 is TGCGCCAGCAGCTTGGATCCCCCCTACAATGAGCAGTTCTTC. Protein: CASSLDPPYNEQFF.

The chain carries TRBV6-6 and TRBJ2-7; no clear D. CDR1 MNHNY and CDR2 SVGAGI come from the germline V gene (reference sequence). V was shortened by 0 bases and J by 5 bases, with 14 bases between the two germline ends. The CDR3 consists of 15 residues. This CDR3 is CASSYSYHQEHEQYF. CDR3 DNA sequence: TGTGCCAGCAGTTACTCTTACCACCAGGAACACGAGCAGTACTTC.

This sequence joins TRBV27 and TRBJ2-3; 7 bases are shared with TRBD2. Germline-derived CDR1 and CDR2 are MNHEY and SMNVEV (reference sequence). This CDR3 region has 15 residues. V lost 8 bases, J lost 1 base, and 9 bases stayed unmatched. The CDR3 DNA follows: TGTGCCAGCCTCGAGCGGGGCAGGGGCACAGATACGCAGTATTTT. Encoded protein: CASLERGRGTDTQYF.

The rearrangement links TRBV7-2 to TRBJ1-1; possibly TRBD1 for D (6 bases). V dropped 5 bases and J dropped 3 bases, with 13 bases sitting between them. The CDR3 length is 14 residues. Germline values: CDR1 SGHTA, CDR2 FQGNSA. The DNA for the CDR3 is TGTGCCAGCAGCCCGAGGGACATTTACACTGAAGCTTTCTTT. It translates to CASSPRDIYTEAFF.

This sequence joins TRBV19 and TRBJ1-1; 7 positions agree with TRBD1. The CDR3 is 15 residues long. Germline V gene data show CDR1 as LNHDA and CDR2 as SQIVND (reference sequence). The V and J ends lost 0 bases and 0 bases, in that order; junction bases with no gene match: 1. CDR3 amino acids: CASSIEGTVNTEAFF. In nucleotides, the CDR3 is TGTGCCAGTAGTATAGAAGGGACAGTGAACACTGAAGCTTTCTTT.

This clone was detected a few times. This chain joins TRBV6-1 and TRBJ2-1; TRBD2 agrees at 9 bases. The CDR3 spans 16 residues. The V segment lost 1 base and the J segment 7 bases; nucleotides outside the gene matches: 8. Germline lookup yields CDR1 MNHNS and CDR2 SASEGT. This CDR3 is CASSEEAAGGGNEQFF. CDR3 sequence (DNA): TGTGCCAGCAGTGAAGAGGCAGCGGGAGGAGGGAATGAGCAGTTCTTC.

J is TRBJ2-3 and V is TRBV11-2, with TRBD1 matching over 8 bases. V was pared by 1 base and J by 0 bases, with 6 bases of the junction left unmatched. CDR1 SGHAT and CDR2 FQNNGV come from the germline V gene. The length of the CDR3 is 17 residues. For the CDR3, the DNA is TGTGCCAGCAGCTTAGTTTTACAGGGGGATAGCACAGATACGCAGTATTTT. Its protein product is CASSLVLQGDSTDTQYF.

The chain joins TRBV5-1 to TRBJ1-6; TRBD1 aligns across 7 bases. From germline, CDR1 is SGHRS and CDR2 YFSETQ. V dropped 0 bases and J dropped 10; count of bases not matched to a gene: 7. This CDR3 comprises 15 residues. The chain's CDR3 is CASSLEQGRVSPLHF. The CDR3 region has the DNA TGCGCCAGCAGCTTGGAACAGGGGAGAGTATCACCCCTCCACTTT.

The chain uses TRBV29-1 and TRBJ2-7, with 8 bases aligning to TRBD2. Looked up from germline, CDR1 is SQVTM and CDR2 is ANQGSEA. The ends lost 3 bases at V and 3 bases at J; junction bases unmatched: 4. This CDR3 has 13 residues. The CDR3: CSVELAGGYEQYF. In nucleotides, the CDR3 is TGCAGCGTTGAGTTGGCGGGAGGCTACGAGCAGTACTTC.

The CDR3 DNA reads as TGCGCCAGCAGCTTGTCCGGCACAGATACGCAGTATTTT. Amino acid sequence: CASSLSGTDTQYF. This sequence joins TRBV5-1 and TRBJ2-3; no definite D call. V dropped 1 base and J dropped 1 base, with 4 bases sitting between them. The CDR3 totals 13 residues. Germline CDR1 is SGHRS and CDR2 is YFSETQ.

The V gene is TRBV18, the J gene TRBJ2-1; D ambiguous. Germline values: CDR1 KGHSH, CDR2 LQKENI. V was pared by 0 bases and J by 0 bases, with 6 bases between. CDR3 size: 15 residues. CDR3 region: CASSPPSSSYNEQFF. CDR3 DNA: TGTGCCAGCTCACCACCCAGTTCCTCCTACAATGAGCAGTTCTTC.

The genes are TRBV7-9 and TRBJ2-3, with 14 bases fitting TRBD2. CDR3 length: 15 amino acids. The germline gives CDR1 SEHNR, CDR2 FQNEAQ (reference sequence). With 5 bases clipped from V and 4 bases from J, the junction kept 2 bases outside the gene matches. The CDR3, as DNA: TGTGCCAGCAGCCCGGGACTAGCGGGAGCAGATACGCAGTATTTT. Translating gives CASSPGLAGADTQYF.

This clone was counted a single time. The chain has TRBV2 and TRBJ2-1; TRBD2 agrees at 9 bases. After removal of 1 base from V and 9 bases from J, the junction contained 7 bases not matched to a gene. Germline CDR1 is SNHLY and CDR2 is FYNNEI. This CDR3 comprises 15 residues. CDR3 DNA sequence: TGTGCCAGCAGTGAAGGTAGCGGGAGTTTTAGTGAGCAGTTCTTC. Protein: CASSEGSGSFSEQFF.

V usage is TRBV7-3 and J usage is TRBJ1-5; D remains unclear. Trimming removed 1 base from V and 0 bases from J, with 10 bases in between. Germline V gene sequence: CDR1 SGHTA, CDR2 FQGTGA. This CDR3 comprises 16 residues. The CDR3 bases are TGTGCCAGCAGCTTAAGGTGGGTTTATAGCAATCAGCCCCAGCATTTT. Its protein is CASSLRWVYSNQPQHF.

The chain joins TRBV2 to TRBJ2-2; D not certain. The CDR3 length is 15 residues. The germline V and J ends were trimmed by 4 bases and 3 bases, with 12 bases remaining between them. Germline V lookup: CDR1 SNHLY, CDR2 FYNNEI. The CDR3 region has the DNA TGTGCCAGCAGTGGGGTAGGGTTCGACACCGGGGAGCTGTTTTTT. It translates to CASSGVGFDTGELFF.

This clone was found a few times. The chain uses TRBV27 and TRBJ1-2; tentatively, D is TRBD1 (5 bases). Germline V gives CDR1 MNHEY, CDR2 SMNVEV (reference sequence). The V end was cut by 4 bases, the J end by 8 bases, with 14 bases between. The CDR3 totals 13 residues. The CDR3 coding sequence is TGTGCCAGCAGTTATACGGGTTCAGGGGGCTACACCTTC. It yields the protein CASSYTGSGGYTF.

In this sample, this clone turned up many times. The V and J genes are TRBV13 and TRBJ2-2, with 8 bases aligning to TRBD2. The CDR3 sequence is 16 residues long. In germline, CDR1 is PRHDT, CDR2 FYEKMQ (reference sequence). Trimming at V came to 1 base and at J to 2 bases, leaving 3 bases not matched to a gene. Here the CDR3 reads CASSLVSGGNTGELFF. The CDR3 bases are TGTGCCAGCAGCTTAGTCAGCGGGGGTAACACCGGGGAGCTGTTTTTT.

The chain is built from TRBV6-5 and TRBJ1-2, with 7 bases fitting TRBD1. CDR1 is MNHEY, CDR2 SVGAGI, per germline. J gave up 3 bases and V 5 bases, and 3 bases lay outside the gene matches. This CDR3 has 13 residues. The DNA for the CDR3 is TGTGCCAGCAGTCAGGGACAGTACTATGGCTACACCTTC. This gives the protein CASSQGQYYGYTF.

The rearrangement joins TRBV15 to TRBJ1-1; tentatively, D is TRBD1 (6 bases). This CDR3 has 17 amino acids. Germline CDR1 LNHNV, CDR2 YYDKDF (reference sequence). V was clipped by 1 base and J by 0 bases, with 15 bases between them. CDR3 DNA: TGTGCCACCAGCAGAGGTTACCCGACAGGTCTGAACACTGAAGCTTTCTTT. This encodes CATSRGYPTGLNTEAFF.

J is TRBJ1-2 and V is TRBV28; possibly TRBD1 for D (6 bases). CDR1 MDHEN and CDR2 SYDVKM come from the germline V gene. Trimming took 3 bases from V and 5 from J, leaving 10 bases between them. The CDR3 sequence is 13 residues long. CDR3 residues: CASSLTQGYGYTF. CDR3 DNA sequence: TGTGCCAGCAGTTTGACGCAGGGGTATGGCTACACCTTC.

This clone appeared a single time. V usage is TRBV28 and J usage is TRBJ1-2; TRBD1 matches at 9 bases. V dropped 6 bases and J dropped 4; count of bases not matched to a gene: 3. The germline V gene has CDR1 MDHEN and CDR2 SYDVKM. The CDR3 extends over 13 amino acids. CDR3 loop: CASRPQGAYGYTF. CDR3 nucleotides: TGTGCCAGCAGGCCACAGGGGGCCTATGGCTACACCTTC.

V and J are TRBV6-5 and TRBJ2-7; D is perhaps TRBD2 (6 bases). The length of the CDR3 is 13 residues. V shed 8 bases and J shed 3 bases, with 14 bases lying between them. Germline V CDR1 and CDR2: MNHEY, SVGAGI. CDR3 bases: TGTGCCAGCGTCGGGCGGGACCGCTACGAGCAGTACTTC. This translates into CASVGRDRYEQYF.

The chain links TRBV7-2 to TRBJ2-5; TRBD2 matches 7 bases. The CDR3 spans 16 residues. With 2 bases clipped from V and 2 bases from J, the junction kept 8 bases outside the gene matches. Germline lookup yields CDR1 SGHTA and CDR2 FQGNSA. CDR3 protein: CASSLTPPGGQETQYF. As DNA, the CDR3 is TGTGCCAGCAGCTTAACGCCACCCGGGGGGCAAGAGACCCAGTACTTC.

V and J are TRBV4-2 and TRBJ1-6; D is uncertain. The CDR3 sequence is 13 residues long. Germline CDR1 reads LGHNA; CDR2 reads YNFKEQ. Between the trimmed V and J ends, which lost 0 bases and 12 bases, there was a span of 9 bases. CDR3 nucleotides: TGTGCCAGCAGCCAAGATCTGGAAAGACCCCTCCACTTT. Protein: CASSQDLERPLHF.

A few counts support this clone. The chain recombines TRBV19 with TRBJ2-7; D may be TRBD1 (6 bases). The germline V and J ends were trimmed by 4 bases and 0 bases, with 13 bases remaining between them. Per the germline V gene, CDR1 is LNHDA and CDR2 is SQIVND (reference sequence). The CDR3 is 15 residues long. Here the CDR3 reads CASSTSDSYSYEQYF. CDR3 DNA: TGTGCCAGTAGTACCTCGGACAGTTACTCCTACGAGCAGTACTTC.

A single count supports this clone. This chain links TRBV2 with TRBJ1-3, with D possibly being TRBD1 (6 bases). The CDR3 has 13 residues. V dropped 8 bases and J dropped 7 bases, with 15 bases sitting between them. CDR1 is SNHLY, CDR2 FYNNEI, per germline. CDR3 sequence reads: CASAGGLGNTIYF. CDR3 in DNA: TGTGCCAGCGCGGGGGGCTTAGGGAACACCATATATTTT.

This clone was seen only once. The genes are TRBV21-1 and TRBJ1-5; TRBD1, the table's D call, lacks a check against the DNA. TRBV21-1 counts as a pseudogene. This CDR3 is built from 16 residues. CDR3 residues: CASSSLDGPTYQPQHF. CDR3 DNA: TGTGCCAGCAGCAGCCTTGACGGCCCGACATATCAGCCCCAGCATTTT.

This chain joins TRBV28 and TRBJ2-3; 13 bases are a match to TRBD2. Germline loops: CDR1 MDHEN, CDR2 SYDVKM. The CDR3 sequence is 16 residues long. Germline trimming cut 5 bases from V and 3 bases from J; bases unmatched to any gene: 5. CDR3 sequence (DNA): TGTGCCAGCAGTCCCAAGACTAGCGGGAGGACAGATACGCAGTATTTT. This translates into CASSPKTSGRTDTQYF.

V and J are TRBV2 and TRBJ1-5; 7 bases map to TRBD1. V was clipped by 4 bases and J by 4 bases; unmatched bases: 4. The CDR3 extends over 14 amino acids. From germline, CDR1 is SNHLY and CDR2 FYNNEI. CDR3 loop: CASSAGQANQPQHF. The CDR3 region has the DNA TGTGCCAGCAGTGCAGGACAGGCGAATCAGCCCCAGCATTTT.